This T cell receptor (beta chain) was observed in a study of glioma-infiltrating T cells. Notes on the study in general: Only very few CDR3 sequences appeared in both tissue and blood.

The iRepertoire nested amplicon-rescue multiplex PCR amplified TCR alpha and beta CDR3s from RNA. One-step reverse transcription and amplification started from around 100-400 ng of tissue mRNA or PBMC total RNA. MiXCR was run by TCRdb on the multiplex PCR reads, yielding one entry per CDR3 protein. This sample has about 180,000 distinct CDR3 sequences; around 40% occur once, and the top ten carry 4% to 6.5%. This clonotype came up once. No antigen is known for it. Trimming removed 0 bases from V and 4 bases from J; junction bases left unmatched: 10. CDR3 length: 17 amino acids. Germline CDR1 and CDR2: SGHDN and FVKESK.

The genes are TRBV14 and TRBJ2-3, with TRBD2 matching over 7 bases. The sequenced sample consisted of glioma tissue, nonneoplastic brain tissue, or PBMCs (not recorded which). The origin of this receptor is a human donor with low-grade glioma or glioblastoma, undergoing nonglioma brain surgery, or in good health (not recorded which). CDR3 nucleotide sequence: TGTGCCAGCAGCCAAGATTTGGTACTAGCGTTTGCAGATACGCAGTATTTT. The encoded protein is CASSQDLVLAFADTQYF. Looking up the rest from reference TRBV14 and TRBJ2-3 gives the full variable domain: EAGVTQFPSHSVIEKGQTVTLRCDPISGHDNLYWYRRVMGKEIKFLLHFVKESKQDESGMPNNRFLAERTGGTYSTLKVQPAELEDSGVYFCASSQDLVLAFADTQYFGPGTRLTVL.